The TCR beta chain under discussion was sequenced for a study of Ad26.COV2.S vaccination and SARS-CoV-2 variants. Clones were read by immunoSEQ multiplex PCR, and TCRdb kept only the in-frame ones, dropping some. This sample yields about 350,000 clones, of which around 88% are seen a single time; approximately 5% belongs to the top ten. Trimming shortened V by 3 bases and J by 8 bases, and 16 bases separated the two germline ends. CDR1 and CDR2 (germline): KGHSH, LQKENI. This CDR3 contains 14 residues. Documented treatment: roughly 18 received Ad26.COV2.S at low or high dose, single or two shots; roughly five received placebo; per-sample allocation not given. After the first vaccine or placebo injection, samples were drawn on day 63.

This material consisted of peripheral blood, taken in a trial of Ad26.COV2.S vaccine versus placebo. The sequence came from a person between 18 and 65 years old who received the Ad26.COV2.S COVID-19 vaccine or a placebo. The chain joins TRBV18 to TRBJ1-1; D is unresolved. The CDR3 DNA sequence: TGTGCCAGCTCACCGGGCCGGGGTTTTTCGGAAGCTTTCTTT. Protein: CASSPGRGFSEAFF.